The clone carrying this T cell receptor (beta chain) was counted many times. This entry comes from a study of T cells in Graves' hyperthyroidism and ophthalmopathy. The source material, RNA transcripts, was used to amplify TCR beta CDR3 regions. Researchers ran a first-round RT-PCR on the TCR CDR3 using the HTBI primer set. MiXCR, run by TCRdb on the multiplex PCR reads, gives a single entry per CDR3 protein. The sample carries 300,000 to 400,000 distinct CDR3 sequences, approximately 15% recorded once. After removal of 9 bases from V and 3 bases from J, the junction contained 9 bases not matched to a gene. This CDR3 comprises 15 residues.

The chain links TRBV12-3 or TRBV12-4 to TRBJ2-3; 10 bases map to TRBD1. This TCR was recovered from a woman aged 25 to 39 with Graves' ophthalmopathy. Sequencing was done on a sample of blood. CDR3 in amino acids: CASRLSGQGTDTQYF. CDR3 sequence (DNA): TGTGCCAGTAGATTGTCGGGACAGGGGACAGATACGCAGTATTTT.